The next 28 T cell receptor beta chains were all read from a single sample in a study of T cells in localized non-small cell lung cancer. TCRdb keeps only in-frame clones here, not all; method: immunoSEQ multiplex PCR. This table holds approximately 54,000 clones, about 80% found once. Sample: peripheral blood, taken before any cancer treatment. These receptors originate from a female donor older than 55 with stage II squamous cell lung carcinoma.

A remark on this clone: The same CDR3 is also encoded by other DNA sequences in this sample. This chain links TRBV6-5 with TRBJ1-5, with 9 bases aligning to TRBD1. CDR1 and CDR2 (germline): MNHEY, SVGAGI. CDR3 length equals 15 residues. The junction had 4 bases not matched to a gene; V was cut back by 6 bases and J by 1 base. The CDR3 region is CASRRQGGSNQPQHF. As DNA, the CDR3 is TGTGCCAGCAGACGACAGGGGGGAAGCAATCAGCCCCAGCATTTT.

V and J are TRBV6-6 and TRBJ2-1, with TRBD1 identical over 9 bases. The CDR3 extends over 14 amino acids. J was trimmed by 4 bases and V by 7 bases; bases with no gene match: 5. Germline assignment: CDR1 MNHNY and CDR2 SVGAGI (reference sequence). CDR3 nucleotide sequence: TGTGCCAGCACCTCAGGGACAGGGTACAATGAGCAGTTCTTC. Protein product: CASTSGTGYNEQFF.

The chain employs TRBV30 and TRBJ1-6; D is possibly TRBD1 (6 bases). Per the germline V gene, CDR1 is GTSNPN and CDR2 is SVGIG (reference sequence). The CDR3 is 15 residues long. V was pared by 2 bases and J by 4 bases, with 12 bases between. CDR3 region: CAWSIGGIYNSPLHF. The CDR3 region has the DNA TGTGCCTGGAGTATAGGGGGGATTTATAATTCACCCCTCCACTTT.

V usage is TRBV6-6 and J usage is TRBJ1-4; D possibly corresponds to TRBD1 (6 bases). The CDR3 length is 14 residues. Trimming stripped 5 bases from V and 4 bases from J, with 11 bases between. Germline V lookup: CDR1 MNHNY, CDR2 SVGAGI (reference sequence). In nucleotides, the CDR3 is TGTGCCAGCAGTCAGACAGGCCGTAATGAAAAACTGTTTTTT. Translating gives CASSQTGRNEKLFF.

The chain couples TRBV18 to TRBJ1-6; unclear D gene. Germline lookup yields CDR1 KGHSH and CDR2 LQKENI. The CDR3 runs 14 residues. Trimming shortened V by 2 bases and J by 10 bases, and 12 bases separated the two germline ends. The CDR3: CASSPDTGGSPLHF. The CDR3 DNA follows: TGTGCCAGCTCACCAGACACGGGAGGATCACCCCTCCACTTT.

As DNA, the CDR3 is TGCGCCAGCAGCCCCACCGGGACAGTGAACGACGAGCAGTACTTC. Translating it yields CASSPTGTVNDEQYF. The chain employs TRBV5-1 and TRBJ2-5, with TRBD1 identical over 7 bases. The end of the DNA fits TRBJ2-7 better, so the J call may be wrong. Germline CDR1 and CDR2: SGHRS and YFSETQ. This CDR3 comprises 15 residues.

The gene calls are TRBV19 and TRBJ2-7; TRBD1 matches 8 bases. CDR3 size: 13 residues. J was trimmed by 12 bases and V by 2 bases; bases with no gene match: 9. Per the germline V gene, CDR1 is LNHDA and CDR2 is SQIVND (reference sequence). The CDR3 region has the DNA TGTGCCAGTAGTATAAGTATGACAGGGGAGGCGTACTTC. Encoded protein: CASSISMTGEAYF. The full variable domain, with the rest looked up from reference TRBV19 and TRBJ2-7, is DGGITQSPKYLFRKEGQNVTLSCEQNLNHDAMYWYRQDPGQGLRLIYYSQIVNDFQKGDIAEGYSVSREKKESFPLTVTSAQKNPTAFYLCASSISMTGEAYFGPGTRLTVT.

This clone was observed once. This rearrangement joins TRBV7-9 to TRBJ1-1; possibly TRBD1 for D (6 bases). Germline lookup yields CDR1 SEHNR and CDR2 FQNEAQ (reference sequence). Trimming shortened V by 4 bases and J by 2 bases, and 11 bases separated the two germline ends. The CDR3 has 14 amino acids. This chain's CDR3 is CASSSGTLNTEAFF. As DNA, the CDR3 is TGTGCCAGCAGCTCCGGGACACTTAACACTGAAGCTTTCTTT.

The gene calls are TRBV7-2 and TRBJ2-1, with 11 bases identical to TRBD2. Trimming at V came to 1 base and at J to 4 bases, leaving 9 bases not matched to a gene. This CDR3 region has 18 residues. Germline CDR1 reads SGHTA; CDR2 reads FQGNSA. CDR3 region: CASSLGGTSGGPYNEQFF. CDR3 DNA: TGTGCCAGCAGCTTAGGGGGAACTAGCGGGGGCCCTTACAATGAGCAGTTCTTC.

V is TRBV7-9 and J is TRBJ2-3; a possible D gene is TRBD1 (5 bases). CDR3 length equals 16 residues. Between the trimmed V and J ends, which lost 5 bases and 0 bases, there was a span of 15 bases. CDR1 and CDR2 (germline): SEHNR, FQNEAQ (reference sequence). CDR3: CASSTLRVASTDTQYF. The CDR3 DNA reads as TGTGCCAGCAGCACCCTCAGGGTCGCTAGCACAGATACGCAGTATTTT.

This sequence joins TRBV6-5 and TRBJ1-2, with unresolved D. The CDR3 contains 14 residues. Germline V gene sequence: CDR1 MNHEY, CDR2 SVGAGI. V lost 2 bases to trimming and J lost 9 bases, with 16 bases between them. The CDR3 is CASSYAAAVESYTF. CDR3 nucleotide sequence: TGTGCCAGCAGTTACGCGGCAGCAGTAGAGAGCTACACCTTC.

This clone appeared a few times. CDR3 DNA: TGTGCCAGCAGTAACGATCAGGGAAGGGGAAAACTGTTTTTT. Translation gives CASSNDQGRGKLFF. This chain joins TRBV2 and TRBJ1-4; possibly TRBD1 for D (5 bases). With 5 bases removed from V and 10 bases from J, the gap between germline ends came to 17 bases. The CDR3 is made up of 14 amino acids. The germline CDR1 and CDR2 sequences are SNHLY and FYNNEI.

The chain joins TRBV7-8 to TRBJ1-6; D unclear. The CDR3 covers 15 residues. The V gene lost 5 bases and the J gene lost 2 bases, with 10 bases spanning the gap. From germline, CDR1 is SGHVS and CDR2 FQNEAQ. CDR3 nucleotide sequence: TGTGCCAGCAGCGCAAGAGGGACCTATAATTCACCCCTCCACTTT. The encoded protein is CASSARGTYNSPLHF.

The V gene is TRBV7-6, the J gene TRBJ1-4, with D possibly TRBD1 on 6 matching bases. CDR1 and CDR2 from the germline V gene are SGHVS and FNYEAQ. The CDR3 sequence is 17 residues long. The V and J ends lost 5 bases and 0 bases respectively, with 16 bases between them. The CDR3: CASSPRTGLATNEKLFF. The CDR3 nucleotides are TGTGCCAGCAGCCCAAGAACAGGGCTTGCAACTAATGAAAAACTGTTTTTT.

The J gene is TRBJ2-7, the V gene TRBV7-9, with 11 nucleotides matching TRBD1. The CDR3 is 14 amino acids. Germline V gives CDR1 SEHNR, CDR2 FQNEAQ (reference sequence). V was pared by 0 bases and J by 6 bases, with 1 base of the junction left unmatched. CDR3 DNA: TGTGCCAGCAGCTTAGCCGGGACAGGGGGCGAGCAGTACTTC. This sequence encodes CASSLAGTGGEQYF.

By share, this clone ranks as medium-sized. The V call is TRBV4-3, the J call TRBJ2-7, with 8 bases aligning to TRBD1. The germline CDR1 and CDR2 sequences are LGHNA and YSLEER. J was trimmed by 4 bases and V by 0 bases; bases with no gene match: 5. CDR3 size: 15 residues. CDR3 amino acids: CASSQDRGLIYEQYF. CDR3 bases: TGCGCCAGCAGCCAAGACAGGGGGCTAATTTACGAGCAGTACTTC.

The J gene is TRBJ1-2, the V gene TRBV19; a possible D gene is TRBD1 (6 bases). The germline gives CDR1 LNHDA, CDR2 SQIVND (reference sequence). CDR3 length equals 17 residues. V was trimmed by 4 bases and J by 2 bases, leaving 20 bases between them. CDR3 sequence (DNA): TGTGCCAGTAGTAAAGTCCCTCTGGGGGGCGCGAACTATGGCTACACCTTC. The encoded protein is CASSKVPLGGANYGYTF. Variable domain in full (rest from reference TRBV19 and TRBJ1-2): DGGITQSPKYLFRKEGQNVTLSCEQNLNHDAMYWYRQDPGQGLRLIYYSQIVNDFQKGDIAEGYSVSREKKESFPLTVTSAQKNPTAFYLCASSKVPLGGANYGYTFGSGTRLTVV.

This sequence joins TRBV4-3 and TRBJ2-3; TRBD2 matches 8 bases. The germline V gene encodes CDR1 LGHNA and CDR2 YSLEER. J was trimmed by 5 bases and V by 0 bases; bases with no gene match: 10. The CDR3 spans 17 residues. The CDR3 spells CASSQDHPGGLEDTQYF. As DNA, the CDR3 is TGCGCCAGCAGCCAAGATCACCCGGGGGGGCTAGAAGATACGCAGTATTTT.

The chain links TRBV5-1 to TRBJ2-5, with 13 bases matching TRBD2. V lost 0 bases, J lost 0 bases, and 8 bases stayed unmatched. The CDR3 is made up of 19 amino acids. Germline-derived CDR1 and CDR2 are SGHRS and YFSETQ. The CDR3: CASSLGRTSGGPYQETQYF. Here the CDR3 DNA reads TGCGCCAGCAGCTTGGGACGGACTAGCGGGGGCCCGTACCAAGAGACCCAGTACTTC.

V and J are TRBV2 and TRBJ2-7, with 7 bases matching TRBD1. The germline V gene has CDR1 SNHLY and CDR2 FYNNEI. The CDR3 spans 13 residues. The J segment lost 4 bases and the V segment lost 6 bases, leaving 6 bases of the junction unmatched. CDR3 residues: CASSSGTAYEQYF. The CDR3 coding sequence is TGTGCCAGCAGCTCTGGGACAGCTTACGAGCAGTACTTC.

The chain employs TRBV4-1 and TRBJ2-1; no definite D call. Trimming stripped 1 base from V and 0 bases from J, with 13 bases between. This CDR3 has 17 amino acids. Germline CDR1 MGHRA, CDR2 YSYEKL. Here the CDR3 DNA reads TGCGCCAGCAGCCAAGGGTGGATGGTTAGCTCCTACAATGAGCAGTTCTTC. Residues: CASSQGWMVSSYNEQFF.

The J gene is TRBJ2-7, the V gene TRBV6-6; TRBD2 aligns across 8 bases. Germline V CDR1 and CDR2: MNHNY, SVGAGI (reference sequence). This CDR3 comprises 15 residues. V lost 0 bases and J lost 4; bases outside the gene matches: 5. In DNA, the CDR3 is TGTGCCAGCAGTTACTCGACCGGGGGGGCTTACGAGCAGTACTTC. Amino acids: CASSYSTGGAYEQYF.

The rearrangement links TRBV13 to TRBJ2-3; possibly TRBD1 for D (5 bases). Trimming stripped 1 base from V and 1 base from J, with 12 bases between. The CDR3 runs 16 residues. The germline CDR1 and CDR2 sequences are PRHDT and FYEKMQ (reference sequence). CDR3 sequence: CASSLEKGSGTDTQYF. The CDR3 DNA is TGTGCCAGCAGCTTAGAAAAGGGGTCTGGCACAGATACGCAGTATTTT.

V is TRBV4-2 and J is TRBJ2-3, with 9 bases identical to TRBD1. The CDR3 length is 16 residues. Germline CDR1 is LGHNA and CDR2 is YNFKEQ. Trimming cost V 1 base and J 0 bases; bases outside gene matches: 2. CDR3 in DNA: TGTGCCAGCAGCCAAGGGACAGGGGAGAGCACAGATACGCAGTATTTT. Protein sequence: CASSQGTGESTDTQYF.

A few counts support this clone. CDR3 in DNA: TGCGCCAGCAGCTTTACCCCGGGACTCTCCACAGATACGCAGTATTTT. Translation: CASSFTPGLSTDTQYF. This chain links TRBV5-1 with TRBJ2-3, with D possibly matching TRBD2 (6 bases). Trimming took off 2 bases at V and 2 bases at J, with 15 bases between the two ends. The germline V gene has CDR1 SGHRS and CDR2 YFSETQ. The CDR3 totals 16 residues.

The V and J genes are TRBV12-2 and TRBJ2-5; TRBD2 is the table's D call and was not checked against the DNA. TRBV12-2 is termed a pseudogene. The CDR3 runs 18 residues. Here the CDR3 DNA reads TGTGCAAGTCGCTTAGAGGTCGGCGGGGGATGTGATCGGGAGACCCAGTACTTC. This encodes CASRLEVGGGCDRETQYF.

The chain has TRBV7-8 and TRBJ1-4; D gene uncertain. Trimming cost V 1 base and J 8 bases, with 5 bases left between them. Germline CDR1 reads SGHVS; CDR2 reads FQNEAQ. The CDR3 is 12 amino acids. CDR3 sequence: CASSLVEEKLFF. CDR3 in DNA: TGTGCCAGCAGCTTAGTCGAGGAAAAACTGTTTTTT.

The CDR3 sequence is CASSSDSNTGELFF. The CDR3, as DNA: TGTGCCAGCAGCTCAGACAGTAACACCGGGGAGCTGTTTTTT. The chain couples TRBV7-7 to TRBJ2-2, with D possibly TRBD1 on 5 matching bases. This CDR3 comprises 14 residues. V was cut by 4 bases and J by 2 bases, with 8 bases left in between. The germline CDR1 and CDR2 sequences are SSHAT and FNYEAQ (reference sequence).